One sample yielded the 27 T cell receptor beta chains listed below, sequenced in a study of OX40 agonist ivuxolimab in advanced cancers. The repertoire was sequenced with immunoSEQ multiplex PCR; TCRdb's copy has only in-frame clones and lacks some. The sample has roughly 70,000 clones; about 83% are singletons. The sample was CD4+ or CD8+ T cells sorted from blood, taken in a trial of the OX40 agonist ivuxolimab. The receptors originated from an adult with an advanced solid tumor such as melanoma, head and neck, liver or kidney cancer.

The rearrangement links TRBV18 to TRBJ2-3; D is ambiguous. Trimming pared 6 bases from V and 7 bases from J, leaving 11 bases between. The germline V gene encodes CDR1 KGHSH and CDR2 LQKENI. The CDR3 runs 12 residues. The CDR3 region is CASSRREYTQYF. The CDR3 nucleotides are TGTGCCAGCTCCCGACGCGAATATACGCAGTATTTT.

The chain has TRBV11-3 and TRBJ2-7; tentative D call: TRBD1 (6 bases). Germline V gene lookup returns CDR1 SGHNT and CDR2 YENEEA. V lost 1 base, J lost 1 base, and 11 bases lay in between. The CDR3 runs to 15 residues. The CDR3 coding sequence is TGTGCCAGCAGCTTAGCGTACGGACAGTCCTACGAGCAGTACTTC. Residues: CASSLAYGQSYEQYF.

The chain links TRBV7-2 to TRBJ2-6; D unresolved. CDR3 length: 15 amino acids. V was trimmed by 7 bases and J by 7 bases, leaving 17 bases between them. Germline-derived CDR1 and CDR2 are SGHTA and FQGNSA. The CDR3 loop is CASTPAVGKANVLTF. CDR3 sequence (DNA): TGTGCCAGCACCCCCGCAGTGGGGAAAGCCAACGTCCTGACTTTC.

The count of this clone is one. The chain has TRBV6-6 and TRBJ2-3; D is perhaps TRBD2 (5 bases). The CDR3 spans 16 residues. Per the germline V gene, CDR1 is MNHNY and CDR2 is SVGAGI (reference sequence). V gave up 7 bases and J gave up 6 bases, with 23 bases separating them. CDR3 sequence: CASTPQLVSFRDTQYF. Here the CDR3 DNA reads TGTGCCAGCACCCCCCAACTAGTTTCCTTTAGGGATACGCAGTATTTT.

This chain joins TRBV2 and TRBJ1-2; tentative D call: TRBD1 (6 bases). V dropped 3 bases and J dropped 11 bases, with 16 bases sitting between them. The CDR3 length is 13 residues. Germline V gives CDR1 SNHLY, CDR2 FYNNEI. CDR3 DNA sequence: TGTGCCAGCAGTGAGGGCCACAGGGTGGGGTACACCTTC. Translated, it gives CASSEGHRVGYTF.

This clone has more than one count but fewer than ten. Other nucleotide sequences in the sample specify the same CDR3. The chain is built from TRBV9 and TRBJ1-3; D remains unclear. The CDR3 consists of 15 residues. Germline V gene data show CDR1 as SGDLS and CDR2 as YYNGEE. V lost 0 bases to trimming and J lost 0 bases, with 7 bases between them. CDR3 sequence reads: CASSVGGTSGNTIYF. The DNA of the CDR3 is TGTGCCAGCAGCGTAGGCGGCACCTCTGGAAACACCATATATTTT.

This chain connects TRBV13 to TRBJ1-1; D may be TRBD1 (6 bases). Germline V lookup: CDR1 PRHDT, CDR2 FYEKMQ (reference sequence). The V end lost 3 bases, the J end lost 4 bases, and 27 bases lay between the germline ends. The CDR3 extends over 19 amino acids. Written as DNA, the CDR3 is TGTGCCAGCAGCTTCAGGGGAATGTCCGTGCCCGGCCCCCCCACTGAAGCTTTCTTT. As protein: CASSFRGMSVPGPPTEAFF.

The chain has TRBV20-1 and TRBJ2-7; D is unresolved. V was pared by 0 bases and J by 6 bases, with 6 bases between. The length of the CDR3 is 11 residues. Germline V gene data show CDR1 as DFQATT and CDR2 as SNEGSKA (reference sequence). CDR3 in amino acids: CSARDQIEQYF. In DNA, the CDR3 is TGCAGTGCTAGAGATCAGATCGAGCAGTACTTC.

This chain links TRBV18 with TRBJ2-1; 7 nucleotides agree with TRBD1. The trim removed 5 bases at V and 4 bases at J, leaving 8 bases unmatched. Germline V gene data show CDR1 as KGHSH and CDR2 as LQKENI. The CDR3 runs 15 residues. For the CDR3, the DNA is TGTGCCAGCTCAGGGGGACAGCTACTATACAATGAGCAGTTCTTC. Amino acids: CASSGGQLLYNEQFF.

The chain is built from TRBV4-2 and TRBJ2-1, with 8 bases identical to TRBD2. In germline, CDR1 is LGHNA, CDR2 YNFKEQ. This CDR3 comprises 16 residues. The junction had 10 bases not matched to a gene; V was cut back by 3 bases and J by 6 bases. CDR3 protein: CASSQFLLADVNEQFF. The CDR3 nucleotides are TGTGCCAGCAGCCAGTTTTTACTAGCGGATGTCAATGAGCAGTTCTTC.

V is TRBV27 and J is TRBJ1-4; D gene unclear. This CDR3 is 12 amino acids long. V was cut by 6 bases and J by 5 bases, with 7 bases left in between. Germline V gives CDR1 MNHEY, CDR2 SMNVEV (reference sequence). The CDR3 bases are TGTGCCAGCAGCAAATTAAATGAAAAACTGTTTTTT. Its protein is CASSKLNEKLFF.

The V and J genes are TRBV30 and TRBJ1-4, with D possibly being TRBD1 (5 bases). The CDR3 covers 15 residues. CDR1 is GTSNPN, CDR2 SVGIG, per germline (reference sequence). V gave up 2 bases and J gave up 3 bases, with 13 bases separating them. For the CDR3, the DNA is TGTGCCTGGAGTTGGGGCGCCGGGGCTAATGAAAAACTGTTTTTT. Its protein product is CAWSWGAGANEKLFF.

V is TRBV5-1 and J is TRBJ2-7, with D hard to call. The CDR3 totals 16 residues. Germline V gene sequence: CDR1 SGHRS, CDR2 YFSETQ. The V end was cut by 0 bases, the J end by 2 bases, with 15 bases between. CDR3 DNA: TGCGCCAGCAGCTTGGGAATAGGCAGTTCTACCTACGAGCAGTACTTC. It translates to CASSLGIGSSTYEQYF.

This clone has a single count. The rearrangement links TRBV4-3 to TRBJ1-6; no firm D call. In germline, CDR1 is LGHNA, CDR2 YSLEER. This CDR3 is 15 amino acids long. V lost 1 base, J lost 10 bases, and 14 bases lay in between. The CDR3 nucleotides are TGCGCCAGCAGCCAAGTTACCGGCGGGAACTCACCCCTCCACTTT. Translation gives CASSQVTGGNSPLHF.

For this clone: At one end, the junction sequence differs from germline, possibly due to a read error. This chain uses TRBV11-3 with TRBJ1-1; D possibly corresponds to TRBD1 (5 bases). The CDR3 contains 15 residues. Germline V gives CDR1 SGHNT, CDR2 YENEEA. The CDR3 bases are TGTGCCGGCAGCCCACGGGGGATGGAAAACACTGAAGCTTTCTTT. The encoded protein is CAGSPRGMENTEAFF.

The chain couples TRBV20-1 to TRBJ1-1; D remains unclear. Germline V gives CDR1 DFQATT, CDR2 SNEGSKA (reference sequence). V was cut by 2 bases and J by 3 bases, with 4 bases left in between. The CDR3 has 11 residues. CDR3 loop: CSARPYTEAFF. The DNA for the CDR3 is TGCAGTGCTAGACCCTACACTGAAGCTTTCTTT.

The V call is TRBV4-1, the J call TRBJ2-5; no definite D call. V dropped 1 base and J dropped 6 bases, with 15 bases sitting between them. Germline V lookup: CDR1 MGHRA, CDR2 YSYEKL. This CDR3 is 15 amino acids long. DNA of the CDR3: TGCGCCAGCAGCCAAGGCGACGGACGCCCCAAGACCCAGTACTTC. It specifies CASSQGDGRPKTQYF.

Worth noting for this clone: This CDR3 is also generated by other DNA sequences in the sample. The rearrangement joins TRBV18 to TRBJ1-5, with a weak D call TRBD1 (5 bases). CDR3 length: 13 amino acids. Germline CDR1 is KGHSH and CDR2 is LQKENI. Trimming pared 6 bases from V and 5 bases from J, leaving 11 bases between. The CDR3 nucleotides are TGTGCCAGCTCGCCCGGGACTGATCAGCCCCAGCATTTT. Amino acid sequence: CASSPGTDQPQHF.

As regards this clone: Other DNA sequences in this sample translate to the same CDR3. CDR3 nucleotide sequence: TGTGCCAGCAGCTTGAGGCGGACGGGTTATAATTCACCCCTCCACTTT. Translating it yields CASSLRRTGYNSPLHF. The chain is built from TRBV5-6 and TRBJ1-6; D is unresolved. Per germline, CDR1 SGHDT and CDR2 YYEEEE. This CDR3 spans 16 amino acids. V shed 1 base and J shed 4 bases, with 12 bases lying between them.

This clone has a single count. The chain has TRBV25-1 and TRBJ2-5; 8 bases match TRBD1. Germline CDR1 MGHDK, CDR2 SYGVNS. This CDR3 has 13 residues. V was pared by 11 bases and J by 2 bases, with 7 bases of the junction left unmatched. The CDR3 DNA reads as TGTGCCGCGGCAGGGGGCGGGCAAGAGACCCAGTACTTC. This codes for CAAAGGGQETQYF.

This chain joins TRBV7-3 and TRBJ2-5, with a weak D call TRBD2 (7 bases). The length of the CDR3 is 15 residues. Germline loops: CDR1 SGHTA, CDR2 FQGTGA. V was clipped by 2 bases and J by 4 bases, with 14 bases between them. The CDR3 DNA is TGTGCCAGCAGCTTAGCGGGGGCCGTAGGAGAGACCCAGTACTTC. Protein sequence: CASSLAGAVGETQYF.

The chain uses TRBV7-6 and TRBJ2-3; TRBD1 matches at 11 bases. This CDR3 has 16 amino acids. Trimming at V came to 5 bases and at J to 4 bases, leaving 8 bases not matched to a gene. Germline V gives CDR1 SGHVS, CDR2 FNYEAQ. The CDR3, as DNA: TGTGCCAGCAGCCCTGGACAGGGGGCTTTCGCAGATACGCAGTATTTT. Encoded protein: CASSPGQGAFADTQYF.

The chain joins TRBV7-3 to TRBJ2-5; D remains unclear. Trimming removed 4 bases from V and 1 base from J, with 7 bases in between. The CDR3 covers 13 residues. Germline V gene sequence: CDR1 SGHTA, CDR2 FQGTGA. CDR3 sequence: CASSSQSQETQYF. CDR3 sequence (DNA): TGTGCCAGCAGCTCACAAAGCCAAGAGACCCAGTACTTC. Full variable domain (outside the CDR3, taken from reference TRBV7-3 and TRBJ2-5): GAGVSQTPSNKVTEKGKYVELRCDPISGHTALYWYRQSLGQGPEFLIYFQGTGAADDSGLPNDRFFAVRPEGSVSTLKIQRTERGDSAVYLCASSSQSQETQYFGPGTRLLVL.

The rearrangement uses TRBV29-1 and TRBJ1-1; D is uncertain. CDR1 and CDR2 from the germline V gene are SQVTM and ANQGSEA. The CDR3 loop spans 11 amino acids. V shed 7 bases and J shed 0 bases, with 6 bases lying between them. CDR3: CSASVNTEAFF. CDR3 bases: TGCAGCGCAAGTGTGAACACTGAAGCTTTCTTT.

The chain recombines TRBV27 with TRBJ2-7; tentatively, D is TRBD1 or TRBD2 (5 bases each). CDR3 size: 13 residues. Germline assignment: CDR1 MNHEY and CDR2 SMNVEV (reference sequence). V was trimmed by 1 base and J by 7 bases, leaving 11 bases between them. The CDR3 DNA is TGTGCCAGCAGTTTATGGGGGACGTGGGAGCAGTACTTC. This gives the protein CASSLWGTWEQYF.

The J gene is TRBJ1-2, the V gene TRBV19; tentatively, D is TRBD1 (6 bases). With 4 bases removed from V and 3 bases from J, the gap between germline ends came to 12 bases. The CDR3 length is 14 residues. Germline V CDR1 and CDR2: LNHDA, SQIVND (reference sequence). CDR3 coding DNA: TGTGCCAGTAGTACAGAAGGACAGTACTATGGCTACACCTTC. Translated: CASSTEGQYYGYTF.

CDR3 DNA sequence: TGTGCCAGTAGTATTGGGACTGGCCGAACAGATACGCAGTATTTT. It yields the protein CASSIGTGRTDTQYF. V gene TRBV19 combines with J gene TRBJ2-3; D perhaps matches TRBD2 (6 bases). Per germline, CDR1 LNHDA and CDR2 SQIVND (reference sequence). Trimming removed 3 bases at V and 3 bases at J, with 13 bases between. This CDR3 has 15 amino acids.